The 15 T cell receptor beta chains below come from one sample, sequenced in a study of blood T cell repertoires in COVID-19. Generated by immunoSEQ multiplex PCR, the TCRdb table keeps only in-frame clones and is missing some. Of 130,000 or so clones listed, 84% are singletons. The sequencing sample was made of peripheral blood. The source is a woman aged 55-69 years with acute or convalescent COVID-19.

The chain has TRBV7-9 and TRBJ1-1; D gene ambiguous. The CDR3 has 15 amino acids. Trimming took off 1 base at V and 5 bases at J, with 14 bases between the two ends. Germline V lookup: CDR1 SEHNR, CDR2 FQNEAQ (reference sequence). As DNA, the CDR3 is TGTGCCAGCAGCTTAGGTTATACACCGGGGACTGAAGCTTTCTTT. It codes for CASSLGYTPGTEAFF.

This sequence joins TRBV9 and TRBJ1-2; D unclear. There are 13 residues in the CDR3. The V and J ends lost 2 bases and 7 bases respectively, with 12 bases between them. Germline CDR1 reads SGDLS; CDR2 reads YYNGEE. The CDR3 coding sequence is TGTGCCAGCAGCGTTGGAGACCGCTTTGGCTACACCTTC. Its protein product is CASSVGDRFGYTF.

This chain connects TRBV19 to TRBJ1-2; 8 bases align to TRBD1. The trim removed 10 bases at V and 2 bases at J, leaving 3 bases unmatched. The CDR3 covers 12 residues. The germline V gene has CDR1 LNHDA and CDR2 SQIVND (reference sequence). CDR3 sequence reads: CATRTGNYGYTF. The CDR3 nucleotides read TGTGCCACCCGGACAGGGAACTATGGCTACACCTTC.

The chain is built from TRBV6-1 and TRBJ2-7, with D uncertain. V was clipped by 1 base and J by 12 bases, with 13 bases between them. Germline V CDR1 and CDR2: MNHNS, SASEGT. The CDR3 runs 12 residues. The CDR3 loop is CASSEDRIATYV. The CDR3, as DNA: TGTGCCAGCAGTGAAGATCGTATAGCAACGTACGTC.

The rearrangement links TRBV7-2 to TRBJ1-1, with 8 bases matching TRBD1. Germline-derived CDR1 and CDR2 are SGHTA and FQGNSA. Losses at the gene ends were 4 bases for V and 11 bases for J; bases not matched to a gene: 15. The CDR3 totals 15 residues. Here the CDR3 DNA reads TGTGCCAGCAGCTATATTGCAATTCAGGGGGCGGGGGCTTTCTTT. It translates to CASSYIAIQGAGAFF.

J is TRBJ2-7 and V is TRBV18, with 8 nucleotides matching TRBD1. V lost 0 bases to trimming and J lost 4 bases; unmatched junction nucleotides: 2. From germline, CDR1 is KGHSH and CDR2 LQKENI. This CDR3 spans 14 amino acids. This CDR3 is CASSPPGQVYEQYF. The CDR3 region has the DNA TGTGCCAGCTCACCACCGGGACAGGTTTACGAGCAGTACTTC.

In this sample, this clone turned up once. The gene calls are TRBV20-1 and TRBJ1-1; no firm D call. V was cut by 6 bases and J by 8 bases, with 10 bases left in between. Germline V gene lookup returns CDR1 DFQATT and CDR2 SNEGSKA (reference sequence). The CDR3 runs 10 residues. CDR3 nucleotide sequence: TGCAGTGCCTGGCGGGGAGAAGCTTTCTTT. Residues: CSAWRGEAFF.

The chain uses TRBV5-1 and TRBJ2-3; 10 bases align to TRBD2. The CDR3 sequence is 14 residues long. Germline CDR1 SGHRS, CDR2 YFSETQ. With 2 bases clipped from V and 4 bases from J, the junction kept 1 base outside the gene matches. In DNA form, the CDR3 reads TGCGCCAGCAGCTTTAGCGGGGGGTCAGATACGCAGTATTTT. Its protein product is CASSFSGGSDTQYF. Filled out from reference TRBV5-1 and TRBJ2-3, the complete variable domain reads KAGVTQTPRYLIKTRGQQVTLSCSPISGHRSVSWYQQTPGQGLQFLFEYFSETQRNKGNFPGRFSGRQFSNSRSEMNVSTLELGDSALYLCASSFSGGSDTQYFGPGTRLTVL.

The chain combines TRBV5-1 with TRBJ1-6, with D perhaps matching TRBD1 (5 bases). Trimming pared 2 bases from V and 1 base from J, leaving 16 bases between. Germline V gene data show CDR1 as SGHRS and CDR2 as YFSETQ. The CDR3 totals 18 residues. CDR3 loop: CASSLRPLGTSYNSPLHF. In DNA form, the CDR3 reads TGCGCCAGCAGCTTACGTCCTTTGGGGACTTCCTATAATTCACCCCTCCACTTT.

The chain recombines TRBV2 with TRBJ1-4; TRBD1 matches at 10 bases. The CDR3 has 17 amino acids. With V trimmed by 5 bases and J by 1 base, 7 bases remained unmatched. CDR1 is SNHLY, CDR2 FYNNEI, per germline. The chain's CDR3 is CASSNPTGGRTNEKLFF. In DNA, the CDR3 is TGTGCCAGCAGTAATCCGACAGGGGGCAGAACTAATGAAAAACTGTTTTTT.

The rearrangement uses TRBV18 and TRBJ1-1, with D tentatively TRBD1 (5 bases). V was trimmed by 3 bases and J by 0 bases, leaving 14 bases between them. This CDR3 has 16 residues. Germline V gives CDR1 KGHSH, CDR2 LQKENI. CDR3 in amino acids: CASSPMEEGMNTEAFF. The DNA for the CDR3 is TGTGCCAGCTCACCCATGGAGGAGGGGATGAACACTGAAGCTTTCTTT.

This rearrangement joins TRBV2 to TRBJ1-1; TRBD1 agrees at 10 bases. The germline CDR1 and CDR2 sequences are SNHLY and FYNNEI. The CDR3 length is 15 residues. V shed 3 bases and J 6 bases; nucleotides not matched to a gene: 7. The CDR3 here is CASSEDRGRFAEAFF. The CDR3 DNA reads as TGTGCCAGCAGTGAGGACAGGGGGAGATTCGCTGAAGCTTTCTTT.

The chain is built from TRBV19 and TRBJ1-2; D gene uncertain. V dropped 8 bases and J dropped 5 bases, with 15 bases sitting between them. Germline V gene data show CDR1 as LNHDA and CDR2 as SQIVND (reference sequence). The CDR3 spans 13 residues. The CDR3 DNA follows: TGTGCCAGTTCAAATCTGGGAGAATATGGCTACACCTTC. This encodes CASSNLGEYGYTF.

The chain has TRBV11-2 and TRBJ1-2; TRBD1 agrees at 8 bases. The V gene end was trimmed by 5 bases and the J gene end by 4 bases; junction bases not matched to a gene: 6. Germline V gives CDR1 SGHAT, CDR2 FQNNGV. This CDR3 spans 14 amino acids. CDR3 residues: CASSLRDRSYGYTF. CDR3 sequence (DNA): TGTGCCAGCAGCCTCCGGGACAGGAGCTATGGCTACACCTTC.

This clone was seen more than once but under ten times. The chain combines TRBV6-2 or TRBV6-3 with TRBJ1-6; TRBD1 might be the D (6 bases). CDR3 length: 15 residues. Germline V CDR1 and CDR2: MNHEY, SVGEGT. Trimming stripped 2 bases from V and 9 bases from J, with 14 bases between. The CDR3 here is CASSYADRIGSPLHF. CDR3 nucleotide sequence: TGTGCCAGCAGTTACGCCGACAGGATAGGTTCACCCCTCCACTTT.